This T cell receptor (beta chain) originates from a study of blood T cells in healthy people across ages. Sample-barcoded 5' priming and a J-beta primer mix drove a second PCR of about 6 to 11 cycles. From the 5' RACE reads, TCRdb called clonotypes with MiXCR, one entry per CDR3 protein. The sample includes 750,000 to 950,000 distinct CDR3 sequences, 20% to 30% of them seen just once. Trimming left V 7 bases short and J 0 bases short, with 14 bases between. CDR1 is SNHLY, CDR2 FYNNEI, per germline. This CDR3 has 15 residues. These data were also filed under a second study, of T cells of mothers and their children.

The chain is built from TRBV2 and TRBJ2-3; D is perhaps TRBD2 (5 bases). The sample consisted of blood. The TCR sequence derives from a boy younger than 18 in good health. For the CDR3, the DNA is TGTGCCAGCATGGAGACTACCCGTAGCACAGATACGCAGTATTTT. It translates to CASMETTRSTDTQYF. The complete variable domain, with remaining parts taken from reference TRBV2 and TRBJ2-3, reads EPEVTQTPSHQVTQMGQEVILRCVPISNHLYFYWYRQILGQKVEFLVSFYNNEISEKSEIFDDQFSVERPDGSNFTLKIRSTKLEDSAMYFCASMETTRSTDTQYFGPGTRLTVL.